Listed below are T cell receptor beta chains from one sample, sequenced in a study of cytomegalovirus exposure and HLA in healthy donors. TCRdb's table, derived via immunoSEQ multiplex PCR, lists solely in-frame clones and lacks some. The repertoire holds roughly 56,000 clones, about 80% seen once, with 51% in the top ten. What was sequenced was PBMCs. Source of these receptors: a man aged 50 to 60 in good health and CMV-seropositive. The CDR3 runs from the conserved cysteine through the conserved F or W. D genes are given only for firm matches. Where a row states a size, it is once, few, many or the class of an expanded clone; other rows omit it.

>TRBV5-4|TRBJ1-2|.|.
TGTGCCAGCAGGCTGGCGGGGGGCTACACCTTC
CASRLAGGYTF
>TRBV9|TRBJ1-2|.|.
TGTGCCAGCAGCGTCGAGTATGGCTACACCTTC
CASSVEYGYTF
>TRBV2|TRBJ1-2|.|.
TGTGCCAGCAGTGGTGGCAGTACTAACTATGGCTACACCTTC
CASSGGSTNYGYTF
>TRBV2|TRBJ1-1|once|.
TGTGCCAGCAACTGGTTTGGGGGGTGGACTTTCTTT
CASNWFGGWTFF
>TRBV6-1|TRBJ2-3|.|TRBD2
TGTGCCAGCAGTGAAGGGGGACTACCCGCAGATACGCAGTATTTT
CASSEGGLPADTQYF
>TRBV2|TRBJ1-2|.|TRBD1
TGTGCCAGCAGTAGGGAGGGACAGGTTCGGTATGGCTACACCTTC
CASSREGQVRYGYTF
>TRBV18|TRBJ2-3|.|TRBD1
TGTGCCAGCTCACCCGACAGGGGCACAGATACGCAGTATTTT
CASSPDRGTDTQYF
>TRBV13|TRBJ2-7|.|TRBD1
TGTGCCAGCAGCTCAGGCGGACAGGGTTCCTACGAGCAGTACTTC
CASSSGGQGSYEQYF
>TRBV4-2|TRBJ1-6|.|TRBD1
TGTGCCAGCAGCCAGGAAGGACAGGCTAGTCTCTATAATTCACCCCTCCACTTT
CASSQEGQASLYNSPLHF
>TRBV4-3|TRBJ2-7|once|.
TGCGCCAGCAGCCAAGAAGAGGGCAGGGGAGGGGAGCAGTACTTC
CASSQEEGRGGEQYF
>TRBV28|TRBJ2-1|.|.
TGTGCCAGTAGTTTGGCGACTATAGACGGGTATTACAATGAGCAGTTCTTC
CASSLATIDGYYNEQFF
>TRBV10-3|TRBJ1-4|.|TRBD1
TGTACCATAAATGGACAGGGTGGTGAAAAACTGTTTTTT
CTINGQGGEKLFF
>TRBV5-6|TRBJ1-6|.|.
TGTGCCAGCACTAATCCCGGACAGTATAATTCACCCCTCCACTTT
CASTNPGQYNSPLHF
>TRBV10-1|TRBJ2-1|.|.
TGCGCCAGCAGACAGGATCCCACCTACAATGAGCAGTTCTTC
CASRQDPTYNEQFF
>TRBV5-1|TRBJ1-3|once|.
TGCGCCAGCAGCCCTCAAACACAGGGCCGGCTGGGGGCCATATATTTT
CASSPQTQGRLGAIYF
>TRBV5-6|TRBJ2-7|.|.
TGTGCCAGCACAGGGGGAGGAGGACACTACGAGCAGTACTTC
CASTGGGGHYEQYF
>TRBV21-1|TRBJ1-2|once|.
TGTGCCAGCAGCTCTACGCCCGTCCGGACAGAAGTTTGCTATGGCTACACCTTC
CASSSTPVRTEVCYGYTF
>TRBV10-1|TRBJ1-2|.|.
TGCGCCAGCAGACCCCCAGAGAACTATGGCTCCACCTTC
CASRPPENYGSTF
>TRBV5-4|TRBJ2-7|.|.
TGTGCCAGCAGCTTGCGGCTAGAGGCAACCTACGAGCAGTACTTC
CASSLRLEATYEQYF
>TRBV27|TRBJ1-2|once|TRBD1
TGTGCCAGCAGTCCGTACCCGACAGGGCTCCAGGGCTACACCTTC
CASSPYPTGLQGYTF
>TRBV6-1|TRBJ1-1|.|TRBD1
TGTGCCAGCAACCGGCAGGGGGGCATGAACACTGAAGCTTTCTTT
CASNRQGGMNTEAFF
>TRBV5-4|TRBJ2-7|once|TRBD1
TGTGCCAGCAGCTCGACCCTCGGGACAGGTTACGAGCAGTACTTC
CASSSTLGTGYEQYF
>TRBV29-1|TRBJ2-7|.|TRBD1
TGCAGCGTTGAAGACGCAGGGACAGGAGTCGCCTACGAGCAGTACTTC
CSVEDAGTGVAYEQYF